This T cell receptor (beta chain) was recovered during a study of cytomegalovirus exposure and HLA in healthy donors. Study details: Most genotyped donors, 75% to 85% of around 370, had Caucasian-associated genetic ancestry.

Trimming cost V 3 bases and J 12 bases, with 13 bases left between them. The CDR3 consists of 12 residues. The germline CDR1 and CDR2 sequences are MNHEY and SMNVEV (reference sequence). Study-wide findings and caveats: HLA-A and HLA-B allele assignments for most subjects were reportedly predicted accurately using TCR beta sequences. The dataset shows that most TCR sequences were rare, while some public TCRs occurred in many donors.

The PCR contained 60 Vbeta and 13 Jbeta primers. Using immunoSEQ multiplex PCR, the repertoire was profiled, and TCRdb retains in-frame clones only, with some absent. The sample contains roughly 100,000 clones, roughly four fifths of which appear only once. Remarks on this clone: The antigen remains undetermined.

The chain links TRBV27 to TRBJ2-3; D possibly corresponds to TRBD2 (6 bases). This clonotype originated in a male donor in good health and CMV-seropositive. Specimen: PBMCs. The CDR3 coding sequence is TGTGCCAGCAGTTTGGGATTCGGGAGACAGTATTTT. Protein product: CASSLGFGRQYF.